This is a list of T cell receptor beta chains from one sample in a study of Tregs in tolerant kidney transplant recipients. Clones were read by immunoSEQ multiplex PCR, and TCRdb kept only the in-frame ones, dropping some. Of about 72,000 clones detected, roughly 92% appear once; the ten largest clones hold 11%. Sequenced here: CD8+ T cells from blood, sampled before the transplant. All receptors come from a human donor who received a combined kidney and bone marrow transplant. Both conserved end residues are part of each CDR3. A D gene is named only where the DNA matches it firmly. Expanded clones are given a class, and other clones once, few, many or no size at all.

size	V	D	J	DNA	CDR3
NA	TRBV7-9	NA	TRBJ1-1	TGTGCCAGCAGCTTAAGAGTGCCTGAAGCTTTCTTT	CASSLRVPEAFF
NA	TRBV27	NA	TRBJ2-7	TGTGCCAGCAGTTTTCAGGGTTCGGTCTCCTACGAGCAGTACTTC	CASSFQGSVSYEQYF
NA	TRBV30	TRBD1	TRBJ1-1	TGTGCCTGGGAAGCAGGGGGCAACACTGAAGCTTTCTTT	CAWEAGGNTEAFF
NA	TRBV15	TRBD2	TRBJ2-1	TGTGCCACCAGCAGAGATAATCCCGGACTAGCGGGAGGGTTATCCAATGAGCAGTTCTTC	CATSRDNPGLAGGLSNEQFF
NA	TRBV6-6	NA	TRBJ2-5	TGTGCCAGCAGTTACTACAGGAAAGAGACCCAGTACTTC	CASSYYRKETQYF
NA	TRBV10-1	TRBD1	TRBJ2-7	TGCGCCAGCAGTCCCGGGACAGGGGCCTACGAGCAGTACTTC	CASSPGTGAYEQYF
NA	TRBV11-2	NA	TRBJ1-6	TGTGCCAGCAGCACCACAGCTAGCTCCTATAATTCCCCCCTCCACTTT	CASSTTASSYNSPLHF
NA	TRBV4-1	TRBD1	TRBJ2-7	TGCGCCAGCAGCCAGGGGACAGGGTTCGAGCAGTACTTC	CASSQGTGFEQYF
few	TRBV4-3	TRBD1	TRBJ1-2	TGCGCCAGCTCACTTGGACAGGCCTCTAACTATGGCTACACCTTC	CASSLGQASNYGYTF
once	TRBV7-2	NA	TRBJ2-7	TGTGCCAGCAGCTCTACGTACGAGCAGTACTTC	CASSSTYEQYF
once	TRBV10-2	NA	TRBJ1-2	TGCGCCAGCAGTGAGTCCTTGGGGAGTTGGGGCTACACCTTC	CASSESLGSWGYTF
once	TRBV4-2	NA	TRBJ2-1	TGTGCCAGCAGCCAAGATCCGGGAGAGAACAATGAGCAGTTCTTC	CASSQDPGENNEQFF
NA	TRBV11-2	NA	TRBJ1-5	TGTGCCAGCAGCTTAGGGGCAGGTCCTCAGCCCCAGCATTTT	CASSLGAGPQPQHF
once	TRBV7-9	TRBD2	TRBJ2-2	TGTGCCAGCAGCTCCTGGACTAGCGGGAACACCGGGGAGCTGTTTTTT	CASSSWTSGNTGELFF
NA	TRBV7-9	NA	TRBJ1-2	TGTGCCAGCAGCTTACCAACGACGACAGCCAACTATGGCTACACCTTC	CASSLPTTTANYGYTF
NA	TRBV11-2	NA	TRBJ2-5	TGTGCCAGCAGCTTAGATCTAGAGACCCAGTACTTC	CASSLDLETQYF
NA	TRBV27	NA	TRBJ1-2	TGTGCCAGCAGCCCGGTAGGTGCTTCGGGATACTATGGCTACACCTTC	CASSPVGASGYYGYTF
NA	TRBV30	NA	TRBJ1-1	TGTGCCTGGAACACCCTGTGGAACACTGAAGCTTTCTTT	CAWNTLWNTEAFF
NA	TRBV11-2	TRBD2	TRBJ2-1	TGTGCCAGCAGCCCGGGGACTAGCGGGAGACCCTACAATGAGCAGTTCTTC	CASSPGTSGRPYNEQFF
NA	TRBV15	NA	TRBJ1-5	TGTGCCACCAGCAGAGAGCGGCAGGGGTATCAGCCCCAGCATTTT	CATSRERQGYQPQHF
NA	TRBV2	NA	TRBJ1-2	TGTGCCAGCAGCCGCGCGATGACGGCAGGGAGGGGTGGCTACACCTTC	CASSRAMTAGRGGYTF
NA	TRBV6-5	NA	TRBJ1-1	TGTGCCAGCAGTTCTCAGGGTGCCACTGAAGCTTTCTTT	CASSSQGATEAFF
NA	TRBV7-6	NA	TRBJ2-1	TGTGCCAGCAGCATACTGGACAATGAGCAGTTCTTC	CASSILDNEQFF
NA	TRBV7-9	NA	TRBJ2-7	TGTGCCAGCAGCTTGGTAGGGGGGGACGAGCAGTACTTC	CASSLVGGDEQYF
NA	TRBV19	TRBD2	TRBJ2-1	TGTGCCAGTAGTATAATGGCGGGGGGCACCTACAATGAGCAGTTCTTC	CASSIMAGGTYNEQFF
NA	TRBV30	NA	TRBJ2-2	TGTGCCTGGAGTGTTTTTGCTGGCCATACGGAGCTGTTTTTT	CAWSVFAGHTELFF
NA	TRBV7-3	NA	TRBJ2-7	TGTGCCAGCAGCTTAGAAGCGGCCCCTTCCTACGAGCAGTACTTC	CASSLEAAPSYEQYF
NA	TRBV11-2	NA	TRBJ2-2	TGTGCCAGCACCTCCTACGAGAGAGCAGGGTTGACCGGGGAGCTGTTTTTT	CASTSYERAGLTGELFF
NA	TRBV6-5	TRBD1	TRBJ1-2	TGTGCCAGCAGTTCGTCTCCGGGACAGGCCTCCTATGGCTACACCTTC	CASSSSPGQASYGYTF
NA	TRBV27	NA	TRBJ2-3	TGTGCCAGCAGTACCTGGGAGGACACAGATACGCAGTATTTT	CASSTWEDTDTQYF
NA	TRBV2	NA	TRBJ2-2	TGTGCCAGCATAGGGAGCGCCCAAACGTACACCGGGGAGCTGTTTTTT	CASIGSAQTYTGELFF
NA	TRBV2	NA	TRBJ1-5	TGTGCCAGCAGTCACAGGGTATATAGCAATCAGCCCCAGCATTTT	CASSHRVYSNQPQHF
few	TRBV7-9	NA	TRBJ2-1	TGTGCCAGCAGCCCCTCGTTCCCAGCGGACTCCTACAATGAGCAGTTCTTC	CASSPSFPADSYNEQFF
NA	TRBV7-9	NA	TRBJ1-1	TGTGCCAGCAGCTTAGGTTCTAAGGCGGCTGAAGCTTTCTTT	CASSLGSKAAEAFF
once	TRBV6-6	NA	TRBJ1-1	TGTGCCGGCAGTTACGGAGGCACTGAAGCTTTCTTT	CAGSYGGTEAFF
NA	TRBV11-2	NA	TRBJ1-2	TGTGCCAGCAGCTTAGGACAGAATTATGGCTACACCTTC	CASSLGQNYGYTF
NA	TRBV9	TRBD2	TRBJ2-7	TGTGCCAGCAGTATGGGACTAGCGGGAGGGTCAACCTACGAGCAGTACTTC	CASSMGLAGGSTYEQYF
few	TRBV5-6	NA	TRBJ2-7	TGTGCCAGCAGCTTGGGTTACAGTGCCTACGAGCAGTACTTC	CASSLGYSAYEQYF
NA	TRBV5-1	NA	TRBJ2-7	TGCGCCAGCAGCTTGACAGTCTCCTACGAGCAGTACTTC	CASSLTVSYEQYF
NA	TRBV9	TRBD2	TRBJ2-1	TGTGCCAGCAGCGTAGATCCCCGCGGGAGGCAGCACAATGAGCAGTTCTTC	CASSVDPRGRQHNEQFF
NA	TRBV9	NA	TRBJ2-5	TGTGCCAGCAGCAGGGGGGGGCAAGAGACCCAGTACTTC	CASSRGGQETQYF
NA	TRBV4-1	TRBD1	TRBJ2-7	TGCGCCAGCAGCCAAGAGCAGGGGGCTTCCTACGAGCAGTACTTC	CASSQEQGASYEQYF
NA	TRBV19	NA	TRBJ1-1	TGTGCCAGTAGTATGGGCCTGGGGGGCACTGAAGCTTTCTTT	CASSMGLGGTEAFF
NA	TRBV27	TRBD2	TRBJ2-3	TGTGCCAGCAGTTGGGCGGGAGGCCCTGGGGATACGCAGTATTTT	CASSWAGGPGDTQYF
NA	TRBV29-1	NA	TRBJ2-7	TGCAGCGTGTCAAGGAGCTCCTACGAGCAGTACTTC	CSVSRSSYEQYF
NA	TRBV15	NA	TRBJ1-1	TGTGCCACCAGCGAGAAGAACACTGAAGCTTTCTTT	CATSEKNTEAFF
NA	TRBV27	TRBD1	TRBJ2-2	TGTGCCAGCAGTATCACAGGGGGAACCGGGGAGCTGTTTTTT	CASSITGGTGELFF
NA	TRBV19	NA	TRBJ2-1	TGTGCCAGTAGTATCTCCAGGGGAAGGTCCTACAATGAGCAGTTCTTC	CASSISRGRSYNEQFF
NA	TRBV27	NA	TRBJ2-1	TGTGCCAGCAGTCCCTCCGGGAAAGGCAATGAGCAGTTCTTC	CASSPSGKGNEQFF
NA	TRBV27	NA	TRBJ2-5	TGTGCCAGCAGTTTACGTGACAGTCCTGGAGAGTCCCAGTACTTC	CASSLRDSPGESQYF
NA	TRBV27	NA	TRBJ1-5	TGTGCCAGCAGTTTATTCGGCGGGGGGATCAATCAGCCCCAGCATTTT	CASSLFGGGINQPQHF
NA	TRBV9	TRBD1	TRBJ1-1	TGTGCCAGCAACACAGGGGGCACTGAAGCTTTCTTT	CASNTGGTEAFF
NA	TRBV10-3	TRBD2	TRBJ2-7	TGTGCCATCAGTATAGCGGGAGTCCGGGACGAGCAGTACTTC	CAISIAGVRDEQYF
NA	TRBV6-5	NA	TRBJ2-1	TGTGCCAGCAGCCCCAACGGGGGCTCCTACAATGAGCAGTTCTTC	CASSPNGGSYNEQFF
NA	TRBV30	NA	TRBJ1-6	TGTGCCTGGAGTTTGGAGTCCTCCTATAATTCACCCCTCCACTTT	CAWSLESSYNSPLHF